Included here is one T cell receptor beta chain sequence, with context. The antigen is not known. This entry comes from a study of cytomegalovirus exposure and HLA in healthy donors. Findings of the study overall: The majority of TCR sequences were rare, yet some public TCRs appeared in many donors.

Profiled with immunoSEQ multiplex PCR; TCRdb holds only in-frame clones, not every one. The sample includes nearly 80,000 clones, 93% of them seen just once. Material: PBMCs. The receptor was isolated from a woman in her twenties or thirties in good health and CMV-seronegative.

The CDR3 DNA is TGTGCCAGCAGCGATGGGCCGGGACAGGGTCAGAACACTGAAGCTTTCTTT. Amino acid sequence: CASSDGPGQGQNTEAFF. The rearrangement uses TRBV9 and TRBJ1-1; 9 bases are shared with TRBD1. The germline CDR1 and CDR2 sequences are SGDLS and YYNGEE. V was clipped by 3 bases and J by 1 base; unmatched bases: 10. This CDR3 region has 17 residues.